The T cell receptor beta chain under discussion was sequenced for a study of blood T cell repertoires in COVID-19. CDR1 and CDR2 from the germline V gene are DFQATT and SNEGSKA (reference sequence). The CDR3 totals 14 residues. J lost 2 bases, V lost 3 bases, and 3 bases had no gene match. Sequencing was performed with immunoSEQ multiplex PCR; in TCRdb, only in-frame clones are kept and a portion is missing. The sample lists some 300,000 clones; around nine tenths were seen once. The receptor's source is a woman in her sixties or seventies in a cohort exposed to, infected with or recovered from COVID-19 (not recorded which). The sample was PBMCs or T cells enriched from blood (not recorded which). The rearrangement joins TRBV20-1 to TRBJ2-1, with 8 bases that match TRBD2. The CDR3 protein is CSASSAGAYNEQFF. The CDR3 DNA reads as TGCAGTGCTAGTTCAGCGGGAGCCTACAATGAGCAGTTCTTC.